These 28 T cell receptor beta chains were all obtained from the same sample, sequenced in a study of blood T cell repertoires in COVID-19 (dated by TCRdb to the early 2020s). Libraries were prepared through the immunoSEQ multiplex PCR assay. Held by TCRdb, this immuneACCESS table contains in-frame sequences only and omits some clones. Under half of the omission traces to an unresolved V gene where checked; the cause of the rest is unknown. A total of about 89,000 clones appear in this sample, approximately 82% of them only once. The leading ten clones occupy about 10% of the sample. Material: peripheral blood. The receptors shown here come from a man aged 65 to 85 with acute or convalescent COVID-19.

The chain joins TRBV3-1 (or the pseudogene TRBV3-2) to TRBJ1-1; tentatively, D is TRBD1 (5 bases). Germline CDR1 and CDR2: LGHDT and YNNKEL (reference sequence). CDR3 length: 12 residues. V was cut by 0 bases and J by 10 bases, with 9 bases left in between. The CDR3 loop reads CASSQEHRRAFF. The CDR3 DNA reads TGTGCCAGCAGCCAAGAACACAGGCGAGCTTTCTTT.

V gene TRBV29-1 combines with J gene TRBJ2-1; D perhaps matches TRBD2 (6 bases). The CDR3 spans 14 residues. Looked up from germline, CDR1 is SQVTM and CDR2 is ANQGSEA. Deletions cut 3 bases from V and 5 bases from J, with 14 bases between. In DNA, the CDR3 is TGCAGCGTTGATCCCGGGACTGGTAACAATGAGCAGTTCTTC. It translates to CSVDPGTGNNEQFF.

V gene TRBV3-1 (or the pseudogene TRBV3-2) combines with J gene TRBJ1-1; D not certain. V was pared by 1 base and J by 1 base, with 4 bases between. CDR3 length: 13 amino acids. CDR1 LGHDT and CDR2 YNNKEL come from the germline V gene (reference sequence). The CDR3 protein is CASSQVQNTEAFF. The CDR3 DNA follows: TGTGCCAGCAGCCAAGTACAGAACACTGAAGCTTTCTTT.

Only a few counts were recorded for this clone. This rearrangement joins TRBV30 to TRBJ2-7; possible D gene TRBD1, 6 bases. The germline V and J ends were trimmed by 0 bases and 5 bases, with 17 bases remaining between them. The CDR3 is 15 amino acids. The germline gives CDR1 GTSNPN, CDR2 SVGIG (reference sequence). The CDR3 reads CAWSVRDTRAHEQYF. Written as DNA, the CDR3 is TGTGCCTGGAGTGTAAGGGACACAAGGGCCCACGAGCAGTACTTC. Using reference TRBV30 and TRBJ2-7 for the parts outside the CDR3, the full variable domain is SQTIHQWPATLVQPVGSPLSLECTVEGTSNPNLYWYRQAAGRGLQLLFYSVGIGQISSEVPQNLSASRPQDRQFILSSKKLLLSDSGFYLCAWSVRDTRAHEQYFGPGTRLTVT.

This clone appeared once. This chain uses TRBV6-5 with TRBJ2-3; weak D call: TRBD2 (6 bases). This CDR3 has 14 amino acids. CDR1 MNHEY and CDR2 SVGAGI come from the germline V gene. V dropped 5 bases and J dropped 4 bases, with 13 bases sitting between them. CDR3 in DNA: TGTGCCAGCAGTACGAGCCCGGGGGCAGATACGCAGTATTTT. It translates to CASSTSPGADTQYF.

The genes are TRBV27 and TRBJ2-3, with a tentative D call TRBD2 (6 bases). The CDR3 totals 17 residues. V shed 6 bases and J shed 2 bases, with 21 bases lying between them. Germline V gene lookup returns CDR1 MNHEY and CDR2 SMNVEV (reference sequence). The CDR3 here is CASRRTPRGMNTDTQYF. The CDR3 DNA reads TGTGCCAGCAGGCGAACTCCTCGCGGGATGAACACAGATACGCAGTATTTT.

This chain uses TRBV6-2 or TRBV6-3 with TRBJ2-4; perhaps TRBD2 as D (6 bases). V was trimmed by 4 bases and J by 0 bases, leaving 22 bases between them. Per the germline V gene, CDR1 is MNHEY and CDR2 is SVGEGT. The CDR3 is 19 amino acids. DNA of the CDR3: TGTGCCAGCAGTTCCAGCGGGTTTTCTGCGGTACTAGCCAAAAACATTCAGTACTTC. Its translation is CASSSSGFSAVLAKNIQYF.

The chain uses TRBV24-1 and TRBJ1-5, with 9 nucleotides matching TRBD1. J was trimmed by 1 base and V by 1 base; bases with no gene match: 7. This CDR3 region has 18 residues. Germline V gene lookup returns CDR1 KGHDR and CDR2 SFDVKD. The CDR3 protein is CATSDFGRDRESNQPQHF. Here the CDR3 DNA reads TGTGCCACCAGTGATTTTGGGAGGGACAGGGAAAGCAATCAGCCCCAGCATTTT.

V is TRBV6-5 and J is TRBJ2-7; the match to TRBD2 covers 13 bases. Germline values: CDR1 MNHEY, CDR2 SVGAGI. CDR3 length: 15 amino acids. The V gene end was trimmed by 7 bases and the J gene end by 4 bases; junction bases not matched to a gene: 7. CDR3 nucleotides: TGTGCCAGCACCGAAGGACTAGCGGGAGTTTACGAGCAGTACTTC. Translated: CASTEGLAGVYEQYF.

Regarding this clone: One junction end disagrees with the germline gene, perhaps due to a read error. The chain is built from TRBV7-2 and TRBJ2-3, with TRBD1 matching over 10 bases. This CDR3 is 13 amino acids long. CDR1 is SGHTA and CDR2 is FQGNSA in the germline V gene. DNA for the CDR3: TGTGCCAGCAGCTTAGCATCGGGACAGGGGATCGTATTT. Encoded protein: CASSLASGQGIVF.

This chain links TRBV4-1 with TRBJ2-7; 10 bases fit TRBD1. V lost 3 bases, J lost 5 bases, and 7 bases stayed unmatched. The CDR3 sequence is 15 residues long. Per the germline V gene, CDR1 is MGHRA and CDR2 is YSYEKL. The CDR3 coding sequence is TGCGCCAGCAGCCACCCGACAGGGGGCAGGGACGAGCAGTACTTC. It codes for CASSHPTGGRDEQYF.

V gene TRBV27 combines with J gene TRBJ1-2; D not certain. The CDR3 spans 17 residues. Trimming removed 0 bases at V and 4 bases at J, with 18 bases between. Germline V gene sequence: CDR1 MNHEY, CDR2 SMNVEV (reference sequence). Written as DNA, the CDR3 is TGTGCCAGCAGTTTATCTGGGAGGGCGGCGGAGGGCTATGGCTACACCTTC. Amino acid sequence: CASSLSGRAAEGYGYTF.

The rearrangement uses TRBV18 and TRBJ1-5; D might be TRBD1 (6 bases). This CDR3 has 18 amino acids. The V gene lost 6 bases and the J gene lost 1 base, with 22 bases spanning the gap. The germline V gene has CDR1 KGHSH and CDR2 LQKENI. CDR3 region: CASSLQGTLSTSNQPQHF. The CDR3 nucleotides read TGTGCCAGCTCCCTCCAGGGGACCCTTAGTACCAGCAATCAGCCCCAGCATTTT.

The chain is built from TRBV6-6 and TRBJ2-1; 12 bases line up with TRBD2. Germline V gene data show CDR1 as MNHNY and CDR2 as SVGAGI (reference sequence). The CDR3 runs to 15 residues. V shed 2 bases, J shed 5 bases, and the junction held 1 base outside the gene matches. The chain's CDR3 is CASSYPSGGDNEQFF. CDR3 nucleotides: TGTGCCAGCAGTTACCCTAGCGGGGGGGACAATGAGCAGTTCTTC.

Here the CDR3 reads CASSLAMREGADTQYF. The CDR3 DNA reads TGTGCCAGCAGCTTGGCCATGAGGGAGGGGGCAGATACGCAGTATTTT. This rearrangement joins TRBV5-4 to TRBJ2-3, with D tentatively TRBD2 (7 bases). Between the trimmed V and J ends, which lost 0 bases and 4 bases, there was a span of 15 bases. Germline V lookup: CDR1 SGHNT, CDR2 YYREEE (reference sequence). The CDR3 totals 16 residues.

This rearrangement joins TRBV4-1 to TRBJ1-1; a weak D match, TRBD1 (6 bases). Germline V CDR1 and CDR2: MGHRA, YSYEKL. The CDR3 consists of 15 residues. V was trimmed by 4 bases and J by 3 bases, leaving 15 bases between them. The CDR3 sequence: CASSRANRDYTEAFF. The CDR3 coding sequence is TGCGCCAGCAGCCGGGCCAACAGGGATTACACTGAAGCTTTCTTT.

This rearrangement joins TRBV9 to TRBJ2-1, with 13 bases matching TRBD2. Unmatched junction bases numbered 5, after V lost 4 bases and J lost 7 bases. Looked up from germline, CDR1 is SGDLS and CDR2 is YYNGEE. The CDR3 is 15 amino acids. The CDR3 DNA reads as TGTGCCAGCAGCTCGGGACTAGCGGGGTGGAATGAGCAGTTCTTC. This codes for CASSSGLAGWNEQFF.

This sequence joins TRBV19 and TRBJ2-6; 7 bases match TRBD1. The CDR3 is 16 residues long. CDR1 LNHDA and CDR2 SQIVND come from the germline V gene (reference sequence). With V trimmed by 10 bases and J by 0 bases, 9 bases remained unmatched. The CDR3 nucleotides are TGTGCCACCCGGACAGGTATCAGCTCTGGGGCCAACGTCCTGACTTTC. Protein: CATRTGISSGANVLTF.

The CDR3 region has the DNA TGTGCCAGTAGTATAGCTCGACTAGCGGGAGGAGGGAACACCGGGGAGCTGTTTTTT. Protein: CASSIARLAGGGNTGELFF. The rearrangement uses TRBV19 and TRBJ2-2; 13 nucleotides agree with TRBD2. The germline gives CDR1 LNHDA, CDR2 SQIVND (reference sequence). The CDR3 runs 19 residues. V shed 1 base, J shed 1 base, and the junction held 6 bases outside the gene matches.

This clone came up a few times. This sequence joins TRBV30 and TRBJ2-1; no firm D call. The V and J ends lost 2 bases and 5 bases respectively, with 10 bases between them. The germline gives CDR1 GTSNPN, CDR2 SVGIG (reference sequence). The CDR3 is 13 amino acids. The CDR3, as DNA: TGTGCCTGGAGTACGACACAAGACAATGAGCAGTTCTTC. This sequence encodes CAWSTTQDNEQFF. Together with reference TRBV30 and TRBJ2-1, the CDR3 gives the full variable domain: SQTIHQWPATLVQPVGSPLSLECTVEGTSNPNLYWYRQAAGRGLQLLFYSVGIGQISSEVPQNLSASRPQDRQFILSSKKLLLSDSGFYLCAWSTTQDNEQFFGPGTRLTVL.

The V and J genes are TRBV19 and TRBJ2-1, with D perhaps matching TRBD1 (6 bases). The CDR3 is 17 amino acids. The V end lost 3 bases, the J end lost 5 bases, and 20 bases lay between the germline ends. The germline V gene has CDR1 LNHDA and CDR2 SQIVND (reference sequence). The CDR3: CASSILGAGTNDNEQFF. CDR3 in DNA: TGTGCCAGTAGTATCCTAGGGGCAGGGACAAATGACAATGAGCAGTTCTTC.

The genes are TRBV6-5 and TRBJ1-1; 7 bases line up with TRBD1. Trimming cost V 1 base and J 8 bases; bases outside gene matches: 4. Germline V gene sequence: CDR1 MNHEY, CDR2 SVGAGI. The CDR3 length is 13 residues. CDR3 protein: CASSYYRGDEAFF. CDR3 bases: TGTGCCAGCAGTTACTACAGGGGTGACGAAGCTTTCTTT.

The count of this clone is one. The chain combines TRBV10-2 with TRBJ1-6; TRBD1 aligns across 10 bases. Germline V CDR1 and CDR2: WSHSY, SAAADI. CDR3 length equals 15 residues. V dropped 8 bases and J dropped 7; count of bases not matched to a gene: 8. CDR3 protein: CASYSGQGENSPLHF. As DNA, the CDR3 is TGCGCCAGCTACTCCGGACAGGGGGAAAATTCACCCCTCCACTTT.

The V gene is TRBV27, the J gene TRBJ2-1, with 9 nucleotides matching TRBD1. Germline V gene data show CDR1 as MNHEY and CDR2 as SMNVEV (reference sequence). Losses at the gene ends were 0 bases for V and 4 bases for J; bases not matched to a gene: 4. The CDR3 covers 16 residues. The CDR3: CASSLSWTGEYNEQFF. The CDR3 DNA sequence: TGTGCCAGCAGTTTATCATGGACAGGGGAATACAATGAGCAGTTCTTC.

The rearrangement joins TRBV18 to TRBJ2-7; maybe TRBD1 (6 bases). This CDR3 region has 14 residues. V lost 2 bases and J 3 bases, leaving 11 bases between the germline ends. Germline CDR1 and CDR2: KGHSH and LQKENI. The DNA of the CDR3 is TGTGCCAGCTCACCATCGCAACAGGGCTACGAGCAGTACTTC. This codes for CASSPSQQGYEQYF. Full variable domain (remainder filled in from reference TRBV18 and TRBJ2-7): NAGVMQNPRHLVRRRGQEARLRCSPMKGHSHVYWYRQLPEEGLKFMVYLQKENIIDESGMPKERFSAEFPKEGPSILRIQQVVRGDSAAYFCASSPSQQGYEQYFGPGTRLTVT.

V and J are TRBV30 and TRBJ2-6; a possible D gene is TRBD2 (5 bases). This CDR3 has 14 residues. Per the germline V gene, CDR1 is GTSNPN and CDR2 is SVGIG (reference sequence). The V end lost 7 bases, the J end lost 2 bases, and 12 bases lay between the germline ends. This chain's CDR3 is CASDSGAGANVLTF. The CDR3 DNA reads as TGTGCCTCTGACTCCGGGGCTGGGGCCAACGTCCTGACTTTC.

The chain employs TRBV21-1 and TRBJ1-3. TRBV21-1 corresponds to a pseudogene. CDR3 length: 18 residues. CDR3 nucleotide sequence: TGTGCCAGCAGCAAAAGTCTCCCCATTTCACTCTCTGGAAACACCATATATTTT. Residues: CASSKSLPISLSGNTIYF.

This clone showed up just a few times. The chain carries TRBV5-1 and TRBJ1-3; TRBD1 matches 9 bases. Trimming at V came to 0 bases and at J to 7 bases, leaving 2 bases not matched to a gene. Germline V gene data show CDR1 as SGHRS and CDR2 as YFSETQ. This CDR3 is built from 14 residues. CDR3 DNA: TGCGCCAGCAGCTTGGGGGACAGGGCCAACACCATATATTTT. This translates into CASSLGDRANTIYF.